The rows below give T cell receptor beta chains drawn from one sample of a study of identical twins. TCRdb reanalysed the 5' RACE reads using MiXCR and keeps one entry per CDR3 protein. The sample shows 400,000 to 600,000 distinct CDR3 sequences, around 20% of them seen only once. This same sample was also part of a study on yellow fever vaccine responses in identical twins.

Sequenced material: CD4+ T cells sorted from blood. All receptors derive from a woman in her late teens or twenties in good health. The CDR3 runs from the conserved cysteine through the conserved F or W. The order of the fields is D gene, clone size, V gene, J gene, CDR3 DNA, CDR3 protein. D genes are given only for firm matches. The size field is filled for only some rows; it gives once, few, many or a size class.

>.|few|TRBV4-1|TRBJ2-5
TGCGCCAGCAGCCAGTCTTGGACAGTACAAGAGACCCAGTACTTC
CASSQSWTVQETQYF
>TRBD2|.|TRBV3-1|TRBJ2-1
TGTGCCAGCAGCCAAGATTTCGGGACTAGCGGGAGGTCATTCTTC
CASSQDFGTSGRSFF
>.|.|TRBV28|TRBJ2-1
TGTGCCAGCAGTTTTAGTAGCGGCAGATACAATGAGCAGTTCTTC
CASSFSSGRYNEQFF
>.|.|TRBV2|TRBJ1-2
TGTGCCAGCAGTGAACAGGGCTGGAACTATGGCTACACCTTC
CASSEQGWNYGYTF
>TRBD1|few|TRBV20-1|TRBJ2-1
TGCAGTGCCCAGGACAGGGGGAGGAATGAGCAGTTCTTC
CSAQDRGRNEQFF
>.|.|TRBV7-2|TRBJ2-5
TGTGCCAGCAGCCCAAGTTACCAAGAGACCCAGTACTTC
CASSPSYQETQYF
>.|many|TRBV11-2|TRBJ2-1
TGTGCCAGCAGCCCTCGTTTAAGCTCCTACAATGAGCAGTTCTTC
CASSPRLSSYNEQFF
>.|.|TRBV5-1|TRBJ1-2
TGCGCCAGCAGCCCCTCCTCGGCGGGCTATGGCTACACCTTC
CASSPSSAGYGYTF
>.|many|TRBV7-9|TRBJ2-1
TGTGCCAGCAGCTCGACAGGTTCCTCCTACAATGAGCAGTTCTTC
CASSSTGSSYNEQFF
>.|many|TRBV12-3/TRBV12-4|TRBJ2-2
TGTGCCAGCAGCGACCCCACCGGGGAGCTGTTTTTT
CASSDPTGELFF
>.|.|TRBV7-9|TRBJ2-1
TGTGCCAGCAAGGTGGCGGGAAGCTCCTACAATGAGCAGTTCTTC
CASKVAGSSYNEQFF
>TRBD2|.|TRBV5-5|TRBJ2-3
TGTGCCAGCAGCTTAAATAGCGGGAGGCCACCAGATACGCAGTATTTT
CASSLNSGRPPDTQYF
>.|.|TRBV27|TRBJ2-7
TGTGCCAGCAGTTTGTTCCTAGGGCGGGCCGAGCAGTACTTC
CASSLFLGRAEQYF
>.|few|TRBV7-9|TRBJ2-7
TGTGCCAGCAGTTACTCCCGGGGCGAGCAGTACTTC
CASSYSRGEQYF
>TRBD2|few|TRBV25-1|TRBJ2-4
TGTGCCAGCAGGGCGCCCGAGGGGCGGGAGAGGGACATTCAGTACTTC
CASRAPEGRERDIQYF
>TRBD2|.|TRBV7-8|TRBJ2-7
TGTGCCAGCAGCTTAGGGAGACTAGCGGGAATAGAATACGAGCAGTACTTC
CASSLGRLAGIEYEQYF
>.|few|TRBV12-3/TRBV12-4|TRBJ2-5
TGTGCCAGCAGTTTGAGACTTACCCAAGAGACCCAGTACTTC
CASSLRLTQETQYF
>.|few|TRBV12-3/TRBV12-4|TRBJ1-1
TGTGCCAGCAGTTTAGAGGCTCAGATGGAGGCTTTCTTT
CASSLEAQMEAFF
>.|.|TRBV24-1|TRBJ2-1
TGTGCCACCGCGGCGGGAAGAGCGGAGTCCTACAATGAGCAGTTCTTC
CATAAGRAESYNEQFF
>TRBD2|.|TRBV2|TRBJ2-4
TGTGCCAGCAGTGCCCCGGGACTAGGAATAGGCGCCAAAAACATTCAGTACTTC
CASSAPGLGIGAKNIQYF
>TRBD1|few|TRBV4-1|TRBJ1-3
TGCGCCAGCAGCCAAGCCGGGACAGGGGGTAACACCATATATTTT
CASSQAGTGGNTIYF
>.|few|TRBV28|TRBJ1-6
TGTGCCAGCAGTTTGGGGAGCAACAACAATTCACCCCTCCACTTT
CASSLGSNNNSPLHF
>.|.|TRBV4-1|TRBJ1-5
TGCGCCAGCAGCCAGGTCGCCGGGCCCCAGCATTTT
CASSQVAGPQHF
>.|.|TRBV19|TRBJ2-5
TGTGCCAGTAGTATGTTGGGACCAAGACAAGAGACCCAGTACTTC
CASSMLGPRQETQYF
>TRBD1|.|TRBV19|TRBJ2-5
TGTGCCAGTAGTCCGAGACAGGGGGTGGAGACCCAGTACTTC
CASSPRQGVETQYF
>TRBD2|.|TRBV7-9|TRBJ2-2
TGTGCCAGCAGCGAGGGACTAGCGGGAATAGGGGAGCTGTTTTTT
CASSEGLAGIGELFF
>.|few|TRBV6-4|TRBJ2-3
TGTGCCAGCAGTGATCGGCATTATTCCACAGATACGCAGTATTTT
CASSDRHYSTDTQYF
>TRBD1|.|TRBV6-1|TRBJ2-3
TGTGCCAGCAGTGACCGGGACAGGGTGTTTCATTTT
CASSDRDRVFHF
>.|.|TRBV6-2/TRBV6-3|TRBJ2-7
TGTGCCAGCAGTACCCACTACGAGCAGTACTTC
CASSTHYEQYF